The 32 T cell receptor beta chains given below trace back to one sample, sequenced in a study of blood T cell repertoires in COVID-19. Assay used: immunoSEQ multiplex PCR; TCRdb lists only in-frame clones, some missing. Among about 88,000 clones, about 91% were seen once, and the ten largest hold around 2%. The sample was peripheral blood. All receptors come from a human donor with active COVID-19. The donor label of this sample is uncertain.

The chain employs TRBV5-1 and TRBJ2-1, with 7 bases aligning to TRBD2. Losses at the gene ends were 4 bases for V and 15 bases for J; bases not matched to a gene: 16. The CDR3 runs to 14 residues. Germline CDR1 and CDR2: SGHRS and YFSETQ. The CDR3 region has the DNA TGCGCCAGCAGCCCGAGCGGGGAGAGCGGGGAGGCGTTCTTC. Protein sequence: CASSPSGESGEAFF.

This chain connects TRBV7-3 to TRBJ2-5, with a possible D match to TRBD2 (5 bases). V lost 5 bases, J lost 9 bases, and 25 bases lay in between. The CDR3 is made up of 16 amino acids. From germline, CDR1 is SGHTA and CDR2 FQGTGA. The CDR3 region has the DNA TGTGCCAGCAGCCCCACGGGATGGCCAGAGAATGGGGCCCAGTACTTC. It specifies CASSPTGWPENGAQYF.

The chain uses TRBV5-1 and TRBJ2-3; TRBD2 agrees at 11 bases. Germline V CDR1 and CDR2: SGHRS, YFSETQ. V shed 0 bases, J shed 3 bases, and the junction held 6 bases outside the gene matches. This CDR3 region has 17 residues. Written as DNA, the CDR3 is TGCGCCAGCAGCTTGGGATCTAGCGGGGGGAGAACAGATACGCAGTATTTT. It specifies CASSLGSSGGRTDTQYF.

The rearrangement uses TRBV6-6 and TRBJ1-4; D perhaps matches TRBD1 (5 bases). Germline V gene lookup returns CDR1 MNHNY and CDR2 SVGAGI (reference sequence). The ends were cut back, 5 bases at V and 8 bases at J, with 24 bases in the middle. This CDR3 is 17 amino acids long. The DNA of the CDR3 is TGTGCCAGCAGTCCCACCCTAGATACAGGCGCGGGGGAAAAACTGTTTTTT. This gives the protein CASSPTLDTGAGEKLFF.

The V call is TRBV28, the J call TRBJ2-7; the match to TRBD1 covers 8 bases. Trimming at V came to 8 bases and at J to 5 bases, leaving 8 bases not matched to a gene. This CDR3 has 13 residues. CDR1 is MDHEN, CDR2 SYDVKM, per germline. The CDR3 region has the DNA TGTGCCAGCCGTGGACAGGGAAGGGACGAGCAGTACTTC. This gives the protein CASRGQGRDEQYF.

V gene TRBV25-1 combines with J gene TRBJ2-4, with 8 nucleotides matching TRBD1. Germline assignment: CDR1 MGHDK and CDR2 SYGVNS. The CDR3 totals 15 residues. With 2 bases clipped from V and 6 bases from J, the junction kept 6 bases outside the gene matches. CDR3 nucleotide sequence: TGTGCCAGCAGTGAACTTCAGGGGGCGGGAAACATTCAGTACTTC. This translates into CASSELQGAGNIQYF.

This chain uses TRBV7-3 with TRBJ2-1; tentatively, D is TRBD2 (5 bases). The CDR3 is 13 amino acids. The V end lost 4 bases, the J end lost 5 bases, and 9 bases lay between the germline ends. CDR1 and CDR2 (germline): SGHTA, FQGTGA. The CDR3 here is CASSSGRNNEQFF. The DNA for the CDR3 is TGTGCCAGCAGCTCGGGGAGAAACAATGAGCAGTTCTTC.

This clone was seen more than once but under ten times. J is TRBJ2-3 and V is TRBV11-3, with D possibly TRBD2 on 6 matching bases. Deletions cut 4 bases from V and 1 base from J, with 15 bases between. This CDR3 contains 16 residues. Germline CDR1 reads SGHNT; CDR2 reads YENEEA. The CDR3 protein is CASSSGLRDGTDTQYF. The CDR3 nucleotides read TGTGCCAGCAGCTCGGGACTTAGGGATGGCACAGATACGCAGTATTTT.

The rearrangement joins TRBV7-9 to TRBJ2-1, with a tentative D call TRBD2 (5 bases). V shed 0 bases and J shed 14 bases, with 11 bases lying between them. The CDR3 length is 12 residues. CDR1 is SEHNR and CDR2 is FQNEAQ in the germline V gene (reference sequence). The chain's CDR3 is CASSLAWQREFF. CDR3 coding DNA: TGTGCCAGCAGCTTAGCGTGGCAGAGGGAGTTCTTC.

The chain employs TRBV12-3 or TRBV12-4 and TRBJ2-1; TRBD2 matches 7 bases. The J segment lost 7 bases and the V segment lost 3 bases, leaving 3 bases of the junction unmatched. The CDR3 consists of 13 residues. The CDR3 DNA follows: TGTGCCAGCAGTTTGGGACTACTAAATGAGCAGTTCTTC. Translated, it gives CASSLGLLNEQFF.

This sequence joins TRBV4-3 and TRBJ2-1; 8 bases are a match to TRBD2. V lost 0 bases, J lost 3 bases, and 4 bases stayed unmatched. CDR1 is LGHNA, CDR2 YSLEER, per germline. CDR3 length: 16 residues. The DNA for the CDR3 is TGCGCCAGCAGCCAAGATCGGGGGGGCTTCTACAATGAGCAGTTCTTC. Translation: CASSQDRGGFYNEQFF.

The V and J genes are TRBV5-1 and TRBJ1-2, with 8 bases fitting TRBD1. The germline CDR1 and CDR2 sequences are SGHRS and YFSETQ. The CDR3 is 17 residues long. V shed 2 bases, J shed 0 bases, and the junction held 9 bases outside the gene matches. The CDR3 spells CASSFGGRGLANYGYTF. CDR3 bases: TGCGCCAGCAGCTTTGGGGGCAGGGGGCTCGCTAACTATGGCTACACCTTC. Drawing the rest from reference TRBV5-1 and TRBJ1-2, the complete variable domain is KAGVTQTPRYLIKTRGQQVTLSCSPISGHRSVSWYQQTPGQGLQFLFEYFSETQRNKGNFPGRFSGRQFSNSRSEMNVSTLELGDSALYLCASSFGGRGLANYGYTFGSGTRLTVV.

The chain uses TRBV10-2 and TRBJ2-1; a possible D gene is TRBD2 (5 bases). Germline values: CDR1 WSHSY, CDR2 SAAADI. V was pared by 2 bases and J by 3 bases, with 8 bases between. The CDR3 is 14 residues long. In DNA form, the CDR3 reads TGCGCCAGCAGTGAGGCCCGGGACTACAATGAGCAGTTCTTC. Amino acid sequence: CASSEARDYNEQFF.

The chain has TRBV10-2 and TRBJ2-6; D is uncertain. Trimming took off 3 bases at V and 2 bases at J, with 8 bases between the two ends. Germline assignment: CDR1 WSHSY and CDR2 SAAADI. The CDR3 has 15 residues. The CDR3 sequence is CASSEWAAGANVLTF. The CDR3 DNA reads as TGCGCCAGCAGTGAATGGGCAGCTGGGGCCAACGTCCTGACTTTC.

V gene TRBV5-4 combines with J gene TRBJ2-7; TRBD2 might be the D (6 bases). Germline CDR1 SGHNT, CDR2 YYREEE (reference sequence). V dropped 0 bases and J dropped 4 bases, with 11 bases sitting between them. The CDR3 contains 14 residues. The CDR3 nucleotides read TGTGCCAGCAGCTTGGGCCCGGGGAGGTACGAGCAGTACTTC. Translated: CASSLGPGRYEQYF.

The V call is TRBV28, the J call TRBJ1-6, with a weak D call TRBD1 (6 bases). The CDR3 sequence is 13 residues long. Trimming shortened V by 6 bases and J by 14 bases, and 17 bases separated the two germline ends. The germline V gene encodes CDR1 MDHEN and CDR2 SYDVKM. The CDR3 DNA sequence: TGTGCCAGCAGGGACAGCGCCAATATCGCCCTCCACTTT. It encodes CASRDSANIALHF.

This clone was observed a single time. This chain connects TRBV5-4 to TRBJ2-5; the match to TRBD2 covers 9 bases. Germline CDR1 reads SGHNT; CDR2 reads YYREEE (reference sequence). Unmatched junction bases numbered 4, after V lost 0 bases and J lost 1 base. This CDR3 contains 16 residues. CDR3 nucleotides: TGTGCCAGCAGCTTGGATCTAGCGGGGATCCAAGAGACCCAGTACTTC. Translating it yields CASSLDLAGIQETQYF.

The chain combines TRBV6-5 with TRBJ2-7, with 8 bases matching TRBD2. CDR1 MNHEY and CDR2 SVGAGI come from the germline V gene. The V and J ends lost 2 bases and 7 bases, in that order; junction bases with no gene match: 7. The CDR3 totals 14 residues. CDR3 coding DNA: TGTGCCAGCAGTTACCGGGGGGGCCCGGGAGAGCAGTACTTC. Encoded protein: CASSYRGGPGEQYF.

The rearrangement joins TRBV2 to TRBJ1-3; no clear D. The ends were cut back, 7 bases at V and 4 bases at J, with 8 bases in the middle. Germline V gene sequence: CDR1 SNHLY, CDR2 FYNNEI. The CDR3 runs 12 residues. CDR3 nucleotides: TGTGCCAGCACCGGGATGGGAAACACCATATATTTT. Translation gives CASTGMGNTIYF.

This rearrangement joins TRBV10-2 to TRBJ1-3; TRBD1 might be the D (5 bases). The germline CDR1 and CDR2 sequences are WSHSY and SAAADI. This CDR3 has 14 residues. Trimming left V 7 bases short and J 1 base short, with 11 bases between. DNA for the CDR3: TGCGCCAGCAAGATGACAGTATCTGGAAACACCATATATTTT. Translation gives CASKMTVSGNTIYF.

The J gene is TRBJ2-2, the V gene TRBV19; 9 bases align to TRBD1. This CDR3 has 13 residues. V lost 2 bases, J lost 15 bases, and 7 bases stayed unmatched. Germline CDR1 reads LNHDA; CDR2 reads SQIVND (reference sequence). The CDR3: CASSINRQGVVFF. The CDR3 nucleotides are TGTGCCAGTAGTATAAACAGACAGGGGGTGGTGTTTTTT.

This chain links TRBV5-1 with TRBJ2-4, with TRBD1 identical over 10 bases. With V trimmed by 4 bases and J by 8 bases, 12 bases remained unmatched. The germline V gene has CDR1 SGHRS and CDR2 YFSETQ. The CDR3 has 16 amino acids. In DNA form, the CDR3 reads TGCGCCAGCAGCACGGGGACAGGGGCCCCTAAGGACATTCAGTACTTC. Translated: CASSTGTGAPKDIQYF.

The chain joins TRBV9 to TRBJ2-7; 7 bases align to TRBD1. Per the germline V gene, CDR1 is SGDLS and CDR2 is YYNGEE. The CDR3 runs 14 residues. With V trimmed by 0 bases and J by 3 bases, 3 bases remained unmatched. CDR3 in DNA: TGTGCCAGCAGCGTAGCGGGGACAGACTACGAGCAGTACTTC. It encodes CASSVAGTDYEQYF.

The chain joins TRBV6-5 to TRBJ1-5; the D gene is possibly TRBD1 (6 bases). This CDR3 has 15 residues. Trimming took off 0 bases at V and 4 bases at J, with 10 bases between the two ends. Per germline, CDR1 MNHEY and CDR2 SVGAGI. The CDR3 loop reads CASSYSTGLNQPQHF. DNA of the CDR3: TGTGCCAGCAGTTACTCCACAGGGTTGAATCAGCCCCAGCATTTT.

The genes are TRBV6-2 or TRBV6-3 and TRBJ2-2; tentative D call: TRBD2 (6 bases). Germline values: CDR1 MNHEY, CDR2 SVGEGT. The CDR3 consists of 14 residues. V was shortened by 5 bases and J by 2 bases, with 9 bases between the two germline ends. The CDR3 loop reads CASSLGRNTGELFF. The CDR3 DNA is TGTGCCAGCAGTCTCGGGAGAAACACCGGGGAGCTGTTTTTT.

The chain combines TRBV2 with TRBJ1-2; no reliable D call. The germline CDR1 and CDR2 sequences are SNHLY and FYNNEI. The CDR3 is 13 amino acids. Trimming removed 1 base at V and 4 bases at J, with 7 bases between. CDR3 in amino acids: CASSEELLYGYTF. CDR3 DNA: TGTGCCAGCAGTGAAGAGCTCCTCTATGGCTACACCTTC.

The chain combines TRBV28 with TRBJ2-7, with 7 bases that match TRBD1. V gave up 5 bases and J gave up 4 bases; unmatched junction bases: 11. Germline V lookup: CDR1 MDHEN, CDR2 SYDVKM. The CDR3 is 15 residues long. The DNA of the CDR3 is TGTGCCAGCAGTCTCACCGGGACAGCATTTTACGAGCAGTACTTC. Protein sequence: CASSLTGTAFYEQYF.

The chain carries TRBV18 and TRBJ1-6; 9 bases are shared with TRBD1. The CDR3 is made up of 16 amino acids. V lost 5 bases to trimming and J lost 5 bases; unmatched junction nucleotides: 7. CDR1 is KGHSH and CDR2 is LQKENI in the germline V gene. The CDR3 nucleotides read TGTGCCAGCTCAAATATGCGGACAGGGGATAATTCACCCCTCCACTTT. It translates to CASSNMRTGDNSPLHF.

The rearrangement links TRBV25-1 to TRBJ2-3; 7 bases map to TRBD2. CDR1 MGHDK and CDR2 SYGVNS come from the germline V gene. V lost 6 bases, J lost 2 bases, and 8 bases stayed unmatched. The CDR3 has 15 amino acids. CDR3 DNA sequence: TGTGCCAGCAGCAACAGCGGGGACCCCACAGATACGCAGTATTTT. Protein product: CASSNSGDPTDTQYF.

The CDR3 DNA sequence: TGCGCCTCGACGGACAGGCTCGAGTCTGGGGCCAACGTCCTGACTTTC. This codes for CASTDRLESGANVLTF. This chain joins TRBV4-1 and TRBJ2-6, with 7 bases identical to TRBD1. V shed 11 bases and J 1 base; nucleotides not matched to a gene: 11. The CDR3 runs 16 residues. CDR1 and CDR2 from the germline V gene are MGHRA and YSYEKL.

CDR3 residues: CASSAQRNGGNIQYF. CDR3 DNA: TGTGCCAGCAGCGCTCAACGGAACGGGGGAAACATTCAGTACTTC. The chain recombines TRBV11-3 with TRBJ2-4, with a tentative D call TRBD2 (6 bases). Germline CDR1 and CDR2: SGHNT and YENEEA. V was trimmed by 5 bases and J by 6 bases, leaving 17 bases between them. This CDR3 is 15 amino acids long.

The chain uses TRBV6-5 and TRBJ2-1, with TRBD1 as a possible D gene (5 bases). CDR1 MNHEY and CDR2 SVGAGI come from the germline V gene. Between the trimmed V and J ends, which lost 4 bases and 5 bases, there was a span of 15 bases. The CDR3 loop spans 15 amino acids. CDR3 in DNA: TGTGCCAGCAGTTCAGTCTTTTCAGGGAACAATGAGCAGTTCTTC. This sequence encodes CASSSVFSGNNEQFF.